This T cell receptor beta chain was captured in a study of blood T cell repertoires in COVID-19. Study in general: There were acute and convalescent COVID-19 samples, and they came from the United States, Italy and Spain. From T cells, B-cell-depleted T cells, or PBMCs came the material, which was cDNA or gDNA.

The germline CDR1 and CDR2 sequences are SGHDT and YYEEEE. V gave up 4 bases and J gave up 8 bases; unmatched junction bases: 8. CDR3 size: 14 residues. Source study methods: Amplification with reference gene primers provided the estimates of nucleated cell counts. TCRdb's copy holds only in-frame clones and misses some; the assay was immunoSEQ multiplex PCR. That table furnishes V, J and clone size, whereas the DNA furnished D and trimming. Altogether 70,000 or so clones are present, 82% being singletons, with the ten largest covering roughly a sixth. The sequence came from a human donor in a cohort sampled during active COVID-19. Sequencing was performed on peripheral blood. The genes are TRBV5-6 and TRBJ1-2; TRBD1 agrees at 10 bases. CDR3 protein: CASSPGQGREGYTF. The CDR3 region has the DNA TGTGCCAGCAGCCCGGGACAGGGGAGGGAAGGCTACACCTTC.